The following is a T cell receptor beta chain sequence with its context. What it binds is not known. These data come from a study of PD-L1 blockade in urothelial cancer. Templates that were synthetic TCR analogs were spiked into each PCR. The data were produced by immunoSEQ multiplex PCR, yet TCRdb's version contains in-frame clones alone and is incomplete. The table lists 85,000 to 100,000 clones, around 90% of them singletons. General study results and limits: Durable-benefit patients expanded tumor-associated blood clones more at 3 weeks.

The time point here: pretreatment peripheral blood. From germline, CDR1 is SEHNR and CDR2 FQNEAQ (reference sequence). The V end was cut by 2 bases, the J end by 5 bases, with 6 bases between. The CDR3 extends over 12 amino acids. The clonotype was recovered from a man between 60 and 75 years old with urothelial cancer. This chain joins TRBV7-9 and TRBJ1-1, with D hard to call. The material sequenced was PBMCs, taken around atezolizumab (anti-PD-L1) treatment. DNA of the CDR3: TGTGCCAGCAGCTTATTCCTAACTGAAGCTTTCTTT. Protein sequence: CASSLFLTEAFF.